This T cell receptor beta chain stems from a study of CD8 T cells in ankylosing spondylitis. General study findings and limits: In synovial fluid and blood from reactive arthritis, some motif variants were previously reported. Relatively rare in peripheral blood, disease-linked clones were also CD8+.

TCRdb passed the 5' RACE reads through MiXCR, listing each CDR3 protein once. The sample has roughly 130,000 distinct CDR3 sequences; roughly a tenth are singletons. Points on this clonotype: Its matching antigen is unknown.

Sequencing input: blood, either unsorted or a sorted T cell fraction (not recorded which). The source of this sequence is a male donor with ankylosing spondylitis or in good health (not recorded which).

The CDR3 DNA reads as TGTGCCACCAGCAAGAAGGGAAGCTCCTACGAGCAGTACTTC. Translation gives CATSKKGSSYEQYF. The genes are TRBV15 and TRBJ2-7, with no clear D. This CDR3 contains 14 residues. Germline assignment: CDR1 LNHNV and CDR2 YYDKDF (reference sequence). Trimming shortened V by 4 bases and J by 0 bases, and 10 bases separated the two germline ends.